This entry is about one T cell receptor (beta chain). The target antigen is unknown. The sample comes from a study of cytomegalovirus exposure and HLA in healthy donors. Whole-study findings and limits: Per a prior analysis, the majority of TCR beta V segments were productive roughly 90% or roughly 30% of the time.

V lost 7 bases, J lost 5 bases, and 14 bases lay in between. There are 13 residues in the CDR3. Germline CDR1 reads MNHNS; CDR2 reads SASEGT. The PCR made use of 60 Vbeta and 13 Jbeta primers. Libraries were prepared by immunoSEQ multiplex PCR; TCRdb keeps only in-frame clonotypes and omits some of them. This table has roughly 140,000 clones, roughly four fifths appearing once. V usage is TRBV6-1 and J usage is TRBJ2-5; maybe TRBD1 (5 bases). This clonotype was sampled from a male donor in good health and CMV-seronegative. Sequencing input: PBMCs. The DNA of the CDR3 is TGTGCCAGCACTGACACCCCAGGGGAGACCCAGTACTTC. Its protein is CASTDTPGETQYF.